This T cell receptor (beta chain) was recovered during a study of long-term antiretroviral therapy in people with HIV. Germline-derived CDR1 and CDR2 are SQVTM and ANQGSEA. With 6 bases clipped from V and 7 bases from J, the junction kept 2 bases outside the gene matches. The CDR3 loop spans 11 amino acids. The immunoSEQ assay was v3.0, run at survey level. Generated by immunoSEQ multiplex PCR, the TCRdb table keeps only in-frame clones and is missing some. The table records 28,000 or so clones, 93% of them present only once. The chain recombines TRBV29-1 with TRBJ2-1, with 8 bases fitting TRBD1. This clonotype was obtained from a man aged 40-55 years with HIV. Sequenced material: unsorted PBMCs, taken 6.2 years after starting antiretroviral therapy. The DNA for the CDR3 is TGCAGCGTCCGGACAGGGAATGAGCAGTTCTTC. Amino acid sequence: CSVRTGNEQFF.